The clone carrying this T cell receptor (beta chain) was seen at least ten times. As yet, its antigen is unknown. cDNA libraries for TCR beta contained unique molecular identifiers. Each sample of roughly 0.9 to 11 million input T cells yielded around 500,000 cDNA molecules, so each molecule approximated one T cell. TCRdb reprocessed the PCR reads with MiXCR, giving one entry per CDR3 protein. The data show hundreds of thousands of distinct CDR3 sequences, with around 53% seen just once and around 4.5% held by the top ten. This entry is derived from a study of post-analysis software for immune sequencing data. At the level of the study: Included courses were relapsing-remitting and secondary progressive multiple sclerosis; progressive-relapsing multiple sclerosis was also included. Regarding the study as a whole: Versus controls, multiple sclerosis patients showed significantly lower diversity (normalized Chao1). Clustering by F measure revealed strong co-clustering among samples prepared together in one batch.

The source is a girl aged 5-17 years with multiple sclerosis. Sample: blood.

CDR3 in DNA: TGCAGTGCTAGAGATTTAACTCGGCGGGGTAGCACAGATACGCAGTATTTT. It specifies CSARDLTRRGSTDTQYF. The chain carries TRBV20-1 and TRBJ2-3, with D perhaps matching TRBD2 (6 bases). The CDR3 totals 17 residues. The germline CDR1 and CDR2 sequences are DFQATT and SNEGSKA (reference sequence). V dropped 0 bases and J dropped 0 bases, with 16 bases sitting between them.